The table lists the clone carrying this T cell receptor (beta chain) with a few counts. How the authors handled the data: From reference gene primer amplification, estimates of nucleated cell counts were derived. This table comes from immunoSEQ multiplex PCR, and its TCRdb copy is limited to in-frame clones, with some not included. That table gives V, J and clone size, and the DNA gave D and trimming. The sample records over 70,000 clones, 88% being singletons. Germline-derived CDR1 and CDR2 are SNHLY and FYNNEI. The CDR3 extends over 13 amino acids. With 3 bases removed from V and 10 bases from J, the gap between germline ends came to 12 bases. These data belong to a study of blood T cell repertoires in COVID-19. Overall study context: COVID-19 samples from acute and convalescent phases originated in the United States, Italy and Spain. PBMCs, B-cell-depleted T cells, or T cells were the source of the cDNA or gDNA that made up the material.

This receptor was taken from an elderly woman with acute or convalescent COVID-19. Sequences were obtained from peripheral blood. V gene TRBV2 combines with J gene TRBJ1-4; D remains ambiguous. The CDR3 loop reads CASSEARRGKLFF. The CDR3 DNA sequence: TGTGCCAGCAGTGAGGCACGGAGAGGAAAACTGTTTTTT. The full variable domain, in which reference TRBV2 and TRBJ1-4 provide the parts outside the CDR3, is EPEVTQTPSHQVTQMGQEVILRCVPISNHLYFYWYRQILGQKVEFLVSFYNNEISEKSEIFDDQFSVERPDGSNFTLKIRSTKLEDSAMYFCASSEARRGKLFFGSGTQLSVL.